These 25 T cell receptor beta chains were all obtained from the same sample, sequenced in a study of response to subunit inactivated influenza vaccine. TCRdb fed the RT-PCR reads into MiXCR, producing one record per CDR3 protein. The sample includes roughly 190,000 distinct CDR3 sequences, more than 10% seen only once; the top ten take approximately 32%. The sample was also linked to a second study, of T cells expressing NK-cell markers. That source adds: TCR beta libraries carry UMIs added by 5'RACE template switching.

The sample here was CD8+ T cells sorted from PBMCs, taken approximately 12 days after vaccination. The receptors shown here come from a man aged 45 to 65 who received an inactivated influenza vaccine.

This clonotype was recorded many times. CDR3 in amino acids: CASSQDRNAWETQYF. CDR3 DNA: TGCGCCAGCAGCCAAGATAGGAACGCTTGGGAGACCCAGTACTTC. The V and J genes are TRBV4-3 and TRBJ2-5; no definite D call. The CDR3 covers 15 residues. The V gene lost 0 bases and the J gene lost 5 bases, with 13 bases spanning the gap. CDR1 and CDR2 from the germline V gene are LGHNA and YSLEER.

V is TRBV7-9 and J is TRBJ2-7; D might be TRBD2 (5 bases). The germline V gene encodes CDR1 SEHNR and CDR2 FQNEAQ (reference sequence). The CDR3 sequence is 15 residues long. V lost 5 bases and J lost 1, with 15 bases in between. CDR3 coding DNA: TGTGCCAGCAGCGGGCCCGCCGGGATTTCCTACGAGCAGTACTTC. Amino acids: CASSGPAGISYEQYF.

V and J are TRBV6-2 or TRBV6-3 and TRBJ2-1; D is perhaps TRBD2 (5 bases). The germline V gene has CDR1 MNHEY and CDR2 SVGEGT. The CDR3 has 15 amino acids. The V end lost 1 base, the J end lost 3 bases, and 10 bases lay between the germline ends. The CDR3 reads CASSYFGEYYNEQFF. The CDR3 DNA reads as TGTGCCAGCAGTTACTTTGGGGAGTACTACAATGAGCAGTTCTTC.

The gene calls are TRBV5-6 and TRBJ2-7; D not resolved. V lost 4 bases, J lost 6 bases, and 8 bases lay in between. Germline CDR1 and CDR2: SGHDT and YYEEEE. The CDR3 totals 11 residues. Here the CDR3 reads CASSRTREQYF. As DNA, the CDR3 is TGTGCCAGCAGCAGAACCCGCGAGCAGTACTTC. Looking up the rest from reference TRBV5-6 and TRBJ2-7 gives the full variable domain: DAGVTQSPTHLIKTRGQQVTLRCSPKSGHDTVSWYQQALGQGPQFIFQYYEEEERQRGNFPDRFSGHQFPNYSSELNVNALLLGDSALYLCASSRTREQYFGPGTRLTVT.

This clonotype has a handful of counts. The chain carries TRBV7-9 and TRBJ2-7; TRBD1 might be the D (5 bases). CDR3 size: 14 residues. Per the germline V gene, CDR1 is SEHNR and CDR2 is FQNEAQ (reference sequence). The V and J ends lost 1 base and 1 base respectively, with 8 bases between them. The CDR3, as DNA: TGTGCCAGCAGCTTAGTGGGGCAGTCCTACGAGCAGTACTTC. Encoded protein: CASSLVGQSYEQYF.

The chain joins TRBV5-1 to TRBJ2-7; 13 nucleotides align to TRBD2. Germline V gene lookup returns CDR1 SGHRS and CDR2 YFSETQ. V shed 0 bases and J 4 bases; nucleotides not matched to a gene: 13. This CDR3 comprises 19 residues. The CDR3 DNA follows: TGCGCCAGCAGCTTGGCCCTCCTGACTAGCGGGAGGCCCCCTTACGAGCAGTACTTC. It is translated as CASSLALLTSGRPPYEQYF.

This clonotype was counted between two and nine times. J is TRBJ2-1 and V is TRBV6-1; D unclear. CDR1 and CDR2 from the germline V gene are MNHNS and SASEGT. This CDR3 has 14 residues. The V gene lost 4 bases and the J gene lost 6 bases, with 13 bases spanning the gap. The CDR3, as DNA: TGTGCCAGCAGTGGGGCACTAAGGGCCAATGAGCAGTTCTTC. The encoded protein is CASSGALRANEQFF.

This clonotype has more than one count but fewer than ten. The V and J genes are TRBV6-5 and TRBJ2-3; 9 bases agree with TRBD2. The CDR3 covers 18 residues. The germline gives CDR1 MNHEY, CDR2 SVGAGI. Trimming removed 0 bases from V and 6 bases from J; junction bases left unmatched: 13. Here the CDR3 reads CASSYSASGDLFLDTQYF. The CDR3 nucleotides read TGTGCCAGCAGTTACTCGGCTAGCGGGGACCTTTTTTTGGATACGCAGTATTTT.

There are a few counts of this clonotype. This chain links TRBV13 with TRBJ2-7; TRBD2 is a possible D gene (5 bases). The CDR3 extends over 14 amino acids. Germline assignment: CDR1 PRHDT and CDR2 FYEKMQ (reference sequence). Trimming took off 3 bases at V and 7 bases at J, with 16 bases between the two ends. The CDR3: CASSFTQRSGEQYF. The DNA for the CDR3 is TGTGCCAGCAGCTTTACACAGAGGTCGGGGGAGCAGTACTTC.

The rearrangement uses TRBV28 and TRBJ2-7, with TRBD1 matching 10 bases. Germline V gene sequence: CDR1 MDHEN, CDR2 SYDVKM. The junction had 12 bases not matched to a gene; V was cut back by 5 bases and J by 5 bases. This CDR3 comprises 16 residues. Here the CDR3 DNA reads TGTGCCAGCAGTAGATTCCCCGGGACAGGGGCCCACGAGCAGTACTTC. It encodes CASSRFPGTGAHEQYF.

About this clonotype itself: This may be a read error: a much more frequent sequence differs by one nucleotide. The chain uses TRBV28 and TRBJ2-1; 8 positions agree with TRBD2. This CDR3 contains 15 residues. The germline V gene has CDR1 MDHEN and CDR2 SYDVKM. The CDR3 protein is CASGFREGLSNELFF. The CDR3 nucleotides read TGTGCCAGTGGGTTCCGGGAGGGTCTTAGCAATGAGCTGTTCTTC.

The CDR3 DNA reads as TGTGCCAGCAGCTTAGTTTCCGAGGCCAGAGGCTACACCTTC. It is translated as CASSLVSEARGYTF. The V call is TRBV7-9, the J call TRBJ1-2; no clear D gene. The CDR3 covers 14 residues. Trimming pared 1 base from V and 8 bases from J, leaving 14 bases between. CDR1 and CDR2 (germline): SEHNR, FQNEAQ (reference sequence).

This clonotype was seen more than once but under ten times. The chain has TRBV5-6 and TRBJ2-2, with D maybe TRBD2 (5 bases). The CDR3 covers 16 residues. Germline V lookup: CDR1 SGHDT, CDR2 YYEEEE. The V gene lost 4 bases and the J gene lost 7 bases, with 20 bases spanning the gap. CDR3 coding DNA: TGTGCCAGCAGCCCCGGTGGTAGCGCCCGTCGCGGGGAGCTGTTTTTT. Its protein is CASSPGGSARRGELFF.

The rearrangement joins TRBV19 to TRBJ2-7; maybe TRBD1 (6 bases). Deletions cut 6 bases from V and 3 bases from J, with 12 bases between. CDR1 and CDR2 from the germline V gene are LNHDA and SQIVND (reference sequence). The CDR3 consists of 13 residues. In DNA, the CDR3 is TGTGCCAGTAGCAAAGGGACACACTACGAGCAGTACTTC. Protein sequence: CASSKGTHYEQYF.

This clonotype has more than one count but fewer than ten. The chain combines TRBV5-1 with TRBJ2-7; D unresolved. V lost 7 bases and J lost 0, with 11 bases in between. This CDR3 has 13 residues. CDR1 is SGHRS, CDR2 YFSETQ, per germline. CDR3 sequence reads: CASRFTVSYEQYF. The CDR3 bases are TGCGCCAGCCGTTTTACAGTCTCCTACGAGCAGTACTTC.

The V gene is TRBV4-3, the J gene TRBJ2-5, with D perhaps matching TRBD1 or TRBD2 (5 bases each). V was shortened by 0 bases and J by 2 bases, with 10 bases between the two germline ends. This CDR3 contains 15 residues. From germline, CDR1 is LGHNA and CDR2 YSLEER. The CDR3 DNA sequence: TGCGCCAGCAGCCAAGATGGGGGAAAGCAAGAGACCCAGTACTTC. It specifies CASSQDGGKQETQYF.

This sequence joins TRBV2 and TRBJ1-1, with D maybe TRBD1 (6 bases). Germline V gene sequence: CDR1 SNHLY, CDR2 FYNNEI. This CDR3 spans 15 amino acids. V lost 3 bases, J lost 1 base, and 12 bases lay in between. CDR3 DNA: TGTGCCAGCAGTGAGATCTGGACAGAGAACACTGAAGCTTTCTTT. Amino acids: CASSEIWTENTEAFF.

This clonotype has a handful of counts. V is TRBV28 and J is TRBJ2-7; D might be TRBD1 (6 bases). This CDR3 region has 16 residues. Germline CDR1 MDHEN, CDR2 SYDVKM. V was trimmed by 2 bases and J by 2 bases, leaving 16 bases between them. The CDR3 protein is CASSLHGSGATYEQYF. CDR3 DNA sequence: TGTGCCAGCAGTTTACACGGATCAGGGGCGACCTACGAGCAGTACTTC.

This chain joins TRBV4-1 and TRBJ2-7; D unclear. Germline assignment: CDR1 MGHRA and CDR2 YSYEKL. Trimming took 1 base from V and 3 from J, leaving 10 bases between them. This CDR3 has 14 amino acids. Here the CDR3 reads CASSQVSAYYEQYF. Written as DNA, the CDR3 is TGCGCCAGCAGCCAAGTTTCCGCTTACTACGAGCAGTACTTC.

The V and J genes are TRBV29-1 and TRBJ2-5, with TRBD2 matching 7 bases. With 5 bases clipped from V and 1 base from J, the junction kept 4 bases outside the gene matches. This CDR3 contains 13 residues. The germline V gene has CDR1 SQVTM and CDR2 ANQGSEA. Here the CDR3 reads CSVLAEIQETQYF. CDR3 bases: TGCAGCGTTCTAGCGGAGATCCAAGAGACCCAGTACTTC.

V and J are TRBV2 and TRBJ2-2; 7 bases are shared with TRBD2. The germline V gene has CDR1 SNHLY and CDR2 FYNNEI. With V trimmed by 6 bases and J by 7 bases, 11 bases remained unmatched. The CDR3 runs 15 residues. CDR3 sequence: CASRRTGGGSGELFF. The DNA of the CDR3 is TGTGCCAGCAGACGCACTGGCGGGGGAAGCGGGGAGCTGTTTTTT.

The chain has TRBV27 and TRBJ2-7, with D hard to call. CDR3 length equals 12 residues. Germline lookup yields CDR1 MNHEY and CDR2 SMNVEV (reference sequence). Trimming shortened V by 3 bases and J by 0 bases, and 3 bases separated the two germline ends. CDR3 loop: CASSFRSYEQYF. As DNA, the CDR3 is TGTGCCAGCAGTTTCCGCTCCTACGAGCAGTACTTC.

This clonotype was detected many times. The rearrangement uses TRBV29-1 and TRBJ2-3, with 14 bases aligning to TRBD2. V gave up 4 bases and J gave up 1 base; unmatched junction bases: 7. Germline-derived CDR1 and CDR2 are SQVTM and ANQGSEA. The CDR3 has 17 residues. The CDR3 reads CSVGGLAGGGRTDTQYF. The CDR3 bases are TGCAGCGTTGGAGGACTAGCGGGAGGAGGACGCACAGATACGCAGTATTTT.

This clonotype was observed a few times. As DNA, the CDR3 is TGCGCCAGCAGCGCGGGAGGCCCCCTCTACGAGCAGTACTTC. It encodes CASSAGGPLYEQYF. J is TRBJ2-7 and V is TRBV4-3, with 8 bases that match TRBD2. Trimming at V came to 5 bases and at J to 3 bases, leaving 6 bases not matched to a gene. In germline, CDR1 is LGHNA, CDR2 YSLEER. This CDR3 has 14 amino acids.

At least ten counts were recorded for this clonotype. V usage is TRBV7-2 and J usage is TRBJ2-7; 13 bases are shared with TRBD2. CDR3 size: 14 residues. V shed 5 bases and J 4 bases; nucleotides not matched to a gene: 2. The V gene's germline CDR1 is SGHTA and CDR2 FQGNSA. In nucleotides, the CDR3 is TGTGCCAGCAGCCCGGGACTAGCGGGGTACGAGCAGTACTTC. Protein sequence: CASSPGLAGYEQYF.